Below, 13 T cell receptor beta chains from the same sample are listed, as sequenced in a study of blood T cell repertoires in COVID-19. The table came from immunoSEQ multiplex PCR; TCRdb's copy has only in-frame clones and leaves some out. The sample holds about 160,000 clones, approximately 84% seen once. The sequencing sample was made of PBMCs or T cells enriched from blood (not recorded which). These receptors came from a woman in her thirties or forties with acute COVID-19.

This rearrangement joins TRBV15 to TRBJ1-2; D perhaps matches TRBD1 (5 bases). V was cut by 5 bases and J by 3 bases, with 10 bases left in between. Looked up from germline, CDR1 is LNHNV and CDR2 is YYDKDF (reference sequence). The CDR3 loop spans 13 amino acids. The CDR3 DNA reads TGTGCCACCAGCCGGGGGACGGACTATGGCTACACCTTC. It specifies CATSRGTDYGYTF.

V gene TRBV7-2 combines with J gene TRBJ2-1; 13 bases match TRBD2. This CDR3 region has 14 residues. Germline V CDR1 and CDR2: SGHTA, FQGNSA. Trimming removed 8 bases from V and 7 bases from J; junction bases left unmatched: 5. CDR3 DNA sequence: TGTGCCAGCGGACTAGCGGGAGCGGTAAATGAGCAGTTCTTC. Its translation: CASGLAGAVNEQFF. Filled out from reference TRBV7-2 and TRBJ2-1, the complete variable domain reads GAGVSQSPSNKVTEKGKDVELRCDPISGHTALYWYRQSLGQGLEFLIYFQGNSAPDKSGLPSDRFSAERTGGSVSTLTIQRTQQEDSAVYLCASGLAGAVNEQFFGPGTRLTVL.

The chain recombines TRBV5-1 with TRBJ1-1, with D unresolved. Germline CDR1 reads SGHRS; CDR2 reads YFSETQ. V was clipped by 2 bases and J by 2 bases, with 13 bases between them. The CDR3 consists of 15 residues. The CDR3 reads CASSLPGSQNTEAFF. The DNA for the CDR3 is TGCGCCAGCAGCTTACCGGGATCTCAAAACACTGAAGCTTTCTTT.

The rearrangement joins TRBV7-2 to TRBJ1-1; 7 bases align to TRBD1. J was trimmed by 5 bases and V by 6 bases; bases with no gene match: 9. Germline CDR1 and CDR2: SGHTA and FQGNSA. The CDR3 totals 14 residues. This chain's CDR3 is CASSMGAGGTEAFF. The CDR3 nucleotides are TGTGCCAGCAGTATGGGGGCAGGGGGGACTGAAGCTTTCTTT.

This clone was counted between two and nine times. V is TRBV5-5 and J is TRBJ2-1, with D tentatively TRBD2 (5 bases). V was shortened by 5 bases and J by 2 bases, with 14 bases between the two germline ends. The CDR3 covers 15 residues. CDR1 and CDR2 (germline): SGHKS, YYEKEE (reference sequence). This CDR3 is CASRLDESPYNEQFF. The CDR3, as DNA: TGTGCCAGCAGACTAGACGAAAGTCCCTACAATGAGCAGTTCTTC.

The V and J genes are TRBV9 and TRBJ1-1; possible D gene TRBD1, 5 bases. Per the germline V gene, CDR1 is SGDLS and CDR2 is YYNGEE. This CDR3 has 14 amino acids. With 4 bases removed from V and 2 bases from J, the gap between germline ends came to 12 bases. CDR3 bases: TGTGCCAGCAGCCCGACAGCCAAAAACACTGAAGCTTTCTTT. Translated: CASSPTAKNTEAFF.

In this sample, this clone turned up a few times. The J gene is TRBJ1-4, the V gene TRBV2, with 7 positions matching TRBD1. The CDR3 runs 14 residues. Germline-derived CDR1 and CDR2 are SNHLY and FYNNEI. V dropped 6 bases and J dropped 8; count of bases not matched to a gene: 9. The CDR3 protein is CASRSGTAFEKLFF. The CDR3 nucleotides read TGTGCCAGCAGGTCCGGGACAGCATTCGAAAAACTGTTTTTT.

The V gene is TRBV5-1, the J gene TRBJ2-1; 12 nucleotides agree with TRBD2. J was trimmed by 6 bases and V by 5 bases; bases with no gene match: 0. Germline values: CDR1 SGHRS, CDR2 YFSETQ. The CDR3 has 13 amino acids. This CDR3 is CASRLAGGNEQFF. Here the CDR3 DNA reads TGCGCCAGCAGACTAGCGGGAGGCAATGAGCAGTTCTTC.

The DNA of the CDR3 is TGTGCCAGCAGTCCCGGGACAGTTCCGGTAACCAAAAACATTCAGTACTTC. Translated: CASSPGTVPVTKNIQYF. V and J are TRBV6-6 and TRBJ2-4; 7 nucleotides line up with TRBD1. Germline CDR1 is MNHNY and CDR2 is SVGAGI (reference sequence). Losses at the gene ends were 5 bases for V and 2 bases for J; bases not matched to a gene: 12. CDR3 length: 17 residues.

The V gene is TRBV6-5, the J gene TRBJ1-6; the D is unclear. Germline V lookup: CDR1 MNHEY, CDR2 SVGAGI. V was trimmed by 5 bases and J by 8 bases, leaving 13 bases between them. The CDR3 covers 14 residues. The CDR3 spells CASSLRYRDSPLHF. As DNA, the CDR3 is TGTGCCAGCAGTCTCCGGTACCGTGATTCACCCCTCCACTTT.

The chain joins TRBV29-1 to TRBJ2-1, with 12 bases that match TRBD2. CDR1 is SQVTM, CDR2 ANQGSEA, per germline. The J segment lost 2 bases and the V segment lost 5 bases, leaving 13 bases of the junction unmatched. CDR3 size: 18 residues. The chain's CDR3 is CSVSPRTSGRTAYNEQFF. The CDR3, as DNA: TGCAGCGTTTCCCCCAGAACTAGCGGGAGGACCGCCTACAATGAGCAGTTCTTC.

DNA for the CDR3: TGCGCCAGCAGCTTGGGCAGCTCTGGAAACACCATATATTTT. Encoded protein: CASSLGSSGNTIYF. The chain carries TRBV5-1 and TRBJ1-3, with D unclear. The CDR3 loop spans 14 amino acids. V was shortened by 0 bases and J by 0 bases, with 4 bases between the two germline ends. Germline CDR1 SGHRS, CDR2 YFSETQ. Combining the CDR3 with reference TRBV5-1 and TRBJ1-3 gives the whole variable domain KAGVTQTPRYLIKTRGQQVTLSCSPISGHRSVSWYQQTPGQGLQFLFEYFSETQRNKGNFPGRFSGRQFSNSRSEMNVSTLELGDSALYLCASSLGSSGNTIYFGEGSWLTVV.

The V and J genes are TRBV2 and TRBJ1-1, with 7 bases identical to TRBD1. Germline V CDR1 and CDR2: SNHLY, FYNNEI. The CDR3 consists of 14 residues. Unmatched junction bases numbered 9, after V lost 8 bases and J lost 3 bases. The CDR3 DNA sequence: TGTGCCAGCGACCGACAGGGAGCCTACACTGAAGCTTTCTTT. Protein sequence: CASDRQGAYTEAFF.